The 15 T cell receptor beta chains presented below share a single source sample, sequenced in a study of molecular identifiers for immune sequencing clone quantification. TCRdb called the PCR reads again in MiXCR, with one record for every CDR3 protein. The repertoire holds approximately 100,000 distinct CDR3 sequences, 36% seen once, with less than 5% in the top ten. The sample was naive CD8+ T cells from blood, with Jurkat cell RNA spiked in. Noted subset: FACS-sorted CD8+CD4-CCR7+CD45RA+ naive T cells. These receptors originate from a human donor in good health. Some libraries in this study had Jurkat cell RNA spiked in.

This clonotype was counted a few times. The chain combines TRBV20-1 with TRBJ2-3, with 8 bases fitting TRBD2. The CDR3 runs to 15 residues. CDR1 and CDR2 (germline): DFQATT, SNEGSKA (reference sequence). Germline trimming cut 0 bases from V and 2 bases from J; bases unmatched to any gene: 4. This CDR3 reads CSARDPREVTDTQYF. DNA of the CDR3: TGCAGTGCTAGAGATCCGCGGGAGGTCACAGATACGCAGTATTTT.

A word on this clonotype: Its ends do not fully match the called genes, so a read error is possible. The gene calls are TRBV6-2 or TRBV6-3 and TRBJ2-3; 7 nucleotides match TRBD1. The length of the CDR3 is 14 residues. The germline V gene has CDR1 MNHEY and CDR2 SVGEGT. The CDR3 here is CAGSPTGVADTQYF. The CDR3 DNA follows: TGTGCCGGCAGTCCAACAGGGGTGGCAGATACGCAGTATTTT.

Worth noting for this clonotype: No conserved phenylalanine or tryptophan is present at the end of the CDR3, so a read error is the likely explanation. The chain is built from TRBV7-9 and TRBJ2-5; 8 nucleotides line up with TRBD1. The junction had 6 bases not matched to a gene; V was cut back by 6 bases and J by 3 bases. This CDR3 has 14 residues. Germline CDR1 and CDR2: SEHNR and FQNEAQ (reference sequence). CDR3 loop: CASRLRQGKETQYY. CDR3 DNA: TGTGCCAGCAGACTTCGACAGGGGAAAGAGACCCAGTACTAC.

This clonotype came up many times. CDR3 loop: CSVDTGGRDDEQYF. Written as DNA, the CDR3 is TGCAGCGTTGATACCGGGGGCCGCGACGACGAGCAGTACTTC. This rearrangement joins TRBV29-1 to TRBJ2-7; tentatively, D is TRBD1 or TRBD2 (6 bases each). From germline, CDR1 is SQVTM and CDR2 ANQGSEA. Trimming left V 3 bases short and J 5 bases short, with 17 bases between. The CDR3 covers 14 residues.

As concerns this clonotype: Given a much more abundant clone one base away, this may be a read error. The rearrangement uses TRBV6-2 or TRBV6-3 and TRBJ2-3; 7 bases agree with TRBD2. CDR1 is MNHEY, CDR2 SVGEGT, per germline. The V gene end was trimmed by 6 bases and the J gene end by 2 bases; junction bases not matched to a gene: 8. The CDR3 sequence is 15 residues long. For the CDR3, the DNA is TGTGCCAGCAGGTACAAGCGGGAAGACACAGATACGCAGTATTTT. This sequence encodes CASRYKREDTDTQYF.

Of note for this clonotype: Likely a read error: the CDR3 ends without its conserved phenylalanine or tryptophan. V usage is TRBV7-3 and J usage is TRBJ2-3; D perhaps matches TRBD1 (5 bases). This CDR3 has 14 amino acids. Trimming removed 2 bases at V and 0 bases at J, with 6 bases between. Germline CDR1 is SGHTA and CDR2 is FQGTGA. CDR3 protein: CASSLQGSTDTQYS. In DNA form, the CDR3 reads TGTGCCAGCAGCTTACAGGGAAGCACAGATACGCAGTATTCT.

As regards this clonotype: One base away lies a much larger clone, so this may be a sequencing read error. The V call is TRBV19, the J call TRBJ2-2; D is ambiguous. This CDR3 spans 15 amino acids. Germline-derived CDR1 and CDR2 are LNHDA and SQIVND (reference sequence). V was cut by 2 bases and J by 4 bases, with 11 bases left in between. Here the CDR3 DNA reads TGTGCCAGTAGTATACAGTGTCTTGGCACCGGGGAGCTGTTTTTT. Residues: CASSIQCLGTGELFF.

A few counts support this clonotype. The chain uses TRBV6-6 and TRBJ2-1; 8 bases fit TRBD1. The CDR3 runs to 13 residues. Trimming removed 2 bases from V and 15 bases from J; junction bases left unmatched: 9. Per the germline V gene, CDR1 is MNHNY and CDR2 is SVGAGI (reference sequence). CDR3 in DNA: TGTGCCAGCAGTTACGAGCGGGCAGGGGGCTGGTTCTTC. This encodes CASSYERAGGWFF.

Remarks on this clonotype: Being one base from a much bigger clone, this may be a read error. CDR3 coding DNA: TGTGCCAGCAGCTTAGTTGAGACCAAAAACACTCAGTACTTC. Its protein is CASSLVETKNTQYF. The gene calls are TRBV7-9 and TRBJ2-4; D gene unclear. Germline V gene lookup returns CDR1 SEHNR and CDR2 FQNEAQ (reference sequence). This CDR3 comprises 14 residues.

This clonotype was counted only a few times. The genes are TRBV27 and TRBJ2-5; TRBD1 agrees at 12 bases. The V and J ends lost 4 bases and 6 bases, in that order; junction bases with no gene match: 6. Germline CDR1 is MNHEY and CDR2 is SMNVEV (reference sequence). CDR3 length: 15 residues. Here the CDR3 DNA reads TGTGCCAGCAGTTCTCCGGGACAGGGGGCGAAGACCCAGTACTTC. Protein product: CASSSPGQGAKTQYF.

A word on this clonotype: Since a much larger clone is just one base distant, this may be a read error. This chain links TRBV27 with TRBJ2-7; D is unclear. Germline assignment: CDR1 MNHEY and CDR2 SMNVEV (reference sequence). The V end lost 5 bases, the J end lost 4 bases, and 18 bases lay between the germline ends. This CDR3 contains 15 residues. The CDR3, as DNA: TGTGCCAGCAGTCTCCCCGGGTCTAGAAAGTACGAGCAGTACTTC. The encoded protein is CASSLPGSRKYEQYF.

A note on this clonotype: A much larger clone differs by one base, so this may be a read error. CDR3 nucleotides: TGTGCCAGCAGCTTATCCGGTGACCAGTACTTC. This gives the protein CASSLSGDQYF. The chain recombines TRBV11-2 with TRBJ2-5, with D unresolved. The V gene's germline CDR1 is SGHAT and CDR2 FQNNGV. The V gene lost 2 bases and the J gene lost 10 bases, with 8 bases spanning the gap. CDR3 size: 11 residues.

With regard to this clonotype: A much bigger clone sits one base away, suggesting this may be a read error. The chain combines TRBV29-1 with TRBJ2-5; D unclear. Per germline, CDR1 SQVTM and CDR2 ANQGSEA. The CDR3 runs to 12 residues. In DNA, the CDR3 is TGCAGCGCCCAGCGATCTAAAGAGCCCCAGTACTTC. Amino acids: CSAQRSKEPQYF.

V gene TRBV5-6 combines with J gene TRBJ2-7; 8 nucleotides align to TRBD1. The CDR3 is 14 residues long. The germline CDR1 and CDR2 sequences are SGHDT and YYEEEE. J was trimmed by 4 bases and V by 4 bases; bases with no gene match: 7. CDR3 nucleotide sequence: TGTGCCAGCAGCATAACAGGGGGTCGATACGAGCAGTACTTC. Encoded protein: CASSITGGRYEQYF.

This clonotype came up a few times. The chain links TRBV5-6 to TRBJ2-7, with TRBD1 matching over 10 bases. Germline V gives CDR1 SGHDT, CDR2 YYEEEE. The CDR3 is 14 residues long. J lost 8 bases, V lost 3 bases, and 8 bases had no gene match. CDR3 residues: CASSWGQGTAKQYF. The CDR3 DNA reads TGTGCCAGCAGCTGGGGACAGGGGACTGCTAAGCAGTACTTC.